Sequencing of this TCR beta chain was carried out in a study of patients and donors after allogeneic stem cell transplantation. V dropped 6 bases and J dropped 8 bases, with 16 bases sitting between them. CDR1 is MNHEY, CDR2 SVGAGI, per germline. This CDR3 is 14 amino acids long. From the RT-PCR reads, TCRdb called clonotypes with MiXCR, one entry per CDR3 protein. The sample lists roughly 140,000 distinct CDR3 sequences, roughly 35% occurring once. This clonotype showed up just a few times. This chain joins TRBV6-5 and TRBJ1-4, with unresolved D. This sequence was found in a human donor who was either an allogeneic HSCT recipient or a stem cell or donor lymphocyte infusion donor (not recorded which). It is not recorded whose cells these are; they may come from a transplant donor. Sequenced input: blood, either unsorted or a sorted T cell fraction (not recorded which). CDR3 DNA sequence: TGTGCCAGCAGCTCCGCGGGGTACCGGGAAAAACTGTTTTTT. Protein product: CASSSAGYREKLFF.